One T cell receptor (beta chain) is described in this entry. The CDR3 is 17 amino acids. Germline lookup yields CDR1 MNHEY and CDR2 SMNVEV (reference sequence). V was clipped by 8 bases and J by 3 bases; unmatched bases: 15. The data were taken from a study of blood T cell repertoires in COVID-19. Study-wide context: Acute-phase and convalescent COVID-19 samples originated in the United States, Italy and Spain. In each case, the material was cDNA or gDNA derived from T cells, B-cell-depleted T cells, or PBMCs.

Authors' analysis steps: Amplification with reference gene primers provided the estimates of nucleated cell counts. The data were produced by immunoSEQ multiplex PCR, yet TCRdb's version contains in-frame clones alone and is incomplete. V and J calls and clone size are given by that table; D and trimming were obtained from the DNA. In the table there are 95,000 to 150,000 clones, just over 85% of which are singletons. V usage is TRBV27 and J usage is TRBJ1-4; 7 bases map to TRBD1. This TCR came from a man in his forties or fifties with acute or convalescent COVID-19. What was sequenced was peripheral blood. The CDR3 DNA reads as TGTGCCAGCGGACTGATGAGGGGGCCAAGGGCTAATGAAAAACTGTTTTTT. Residues: CASGLMRGPRANEKLFF.